These 5 T cell receptor beta chains were sequenced from one sample in a study of cytomegalovirus exposure and HLA in healthy donors. PCR primers comprised 60 Vbeta and 13 Jbeta primers. This table comes from immunoSEQ multiplex PCR, and its TCRdb copy is limited to in-frame clones, with some not included. In the table there are about 140,000 clones, over 70% of which are singletons. What was sequenced was PBMCs. All receptors come from a male donor in good health and CMV-seronegative.

A note on this clone: At one boundary the junction diverges from the germline segment, which might be a read error. V gene TRBV5-6 combines with J gene TRBJ2-7; 8 bases line up with TRBD1. In germline, CDR1 is SGHDT, CDR2 YYEEEE. CDR3 length: 15 amino acids. CDR3 sequence reads: CSSDIGGTGSYEQYF. As DNA, the CDR3 is TGTTCCAGTGACATCGGAGGGACAGGTTCCTACGAGCAGTACTTC.

CDR3 nucleotide sequence: TGTGCCAGCAGAGCGGGAGGGGGTTCCTACGAGCAGTACTTC. Its translation: CASRAGGGSYEQYF. The chain employs TRBV7-9 and TRBJ2-7; 10 bases fit TRBD2. The CDR3 extends over 14 amino acids. Trimming cost V 6 bases and J 1 base; bases outside gene matches: 3. From germline, CDR1 is SEHNR and CDR2 FQNEAQ (reference sequence).

The genes are TRBV6-1 and TRBJ1-1; 7 bases line up with TRBD1. V dropped 4 bases and J dropped 0; count of bases not matched to a gene: 5. This CDR3 has 15 amino acids. The V gene's germline CDR1 is MNHNS and CDR2 SASEGT. The CDR3 sequence: CASSAPQGLNTEAFF. As DNA, the CDR3 is TGTGCCAGCAGTGCCCCACAGGGGCTGAACACTGAAGCTTTCTTT.

This chain connects TRBV9 to TRBJ2-7; TRBD2 agrees at 8 bases. V gave up 3 bases and J gave up 0 bases; unmatched junction bases: 5. Germline V lookup: CDR1 SGDLS, CDR2 YYNGEE. The CDR3 extends over 15 amino acids. CDR3 sequence (DNA): TGTGCCAGCAGCGAGGGCGGGGGGCCCTCCTACGAGCAGTACTTC. This gives the protein CASSEGGGPSYEQYF. Based on the CDR3 plus reference TRBV9 and TRBJ2-7, the full variable domain is DSGVTQTPKHLITATGQRVTLRCSPRSGDLSVYWYQQSLDQGLQFLIQYYNGEERAKGNILERFSAQQFPDLHSELNLSSLELGDSALYFCASSEGGGPSYEQYFGPGTRLTVT.

CDR3 amino acids: CATSSWTSGNEQFF. The CDR3, as DNA: TGTGCCACCAGCAGCTGGACTAGCGGCAATGAGCAGTTCTTC. V is TRBV15 and J is TRBJ2-1, with 10 bases identical to TRBD2. Germline trimming cut 3 bases from V and 6 bases from J; bases unmatched to any gene: 2. The CDR3 totals 14 residues. Germline V gives CDR1 LNHNV, CDR2 YYDKDF (reference sequence).